Only a few counts were recorded for the clone carrying this T cell receptor (beta chain). This entry comes from a study of T cells after yellow fever vaccination. V was pared by 3 bases and J by 6 bases, with 12 bases between. This CDR3 contains 14 residues. TCRdb reanalysed the 5' RACE reads using MiXCR and keeps one entry per CDR3 protein. The sample lists 200,000 to 300,000 distinct CDR3 sequences; under 15% were seen once. This TCR was sampled from a man aged 30-40 years who received the YFV17D yellow fever vaccine. The source material was CD4+ T cells sorted from PBMCs, sampled 45 days after the yellow fever booster vaccination. The V gene is TRBV12-3 or TRBV12-4, the J gene TRBJ2-1; D unresolved. The CDR3 DNA is TGTGCCAGCAGTTTCCAAACCACAGCCAATGAGCAGTTCTTC. The encoded protein is CASSFQTTANEQFF.